This record looks at one T cell receptor beta chain sequence and its context. This specimen belongs to a study of blood T cell repertoires in COVID-19. Study context: Samples of COVID-19 (acute and convalescent) were obtained from the United States, Italy and Spain. PBMCs, B-cell-depleted T cells, or T cells were the source of the cDNA or gDNA that made up the material.

Original processing notes: Estimation of nucleated cell counts was performed using reference gene primer amplification. TCRdb's table, derived via immunoSEQ multiplex PCR, lists solely in-frame clones and lacks some. V and J calls plus clone size are reproduced from that table; the DNA served to infer D and trimming. The repertoire includes more than 85,000 clones, around four fifths of them detected once, and approximately 9.9% sits in the top ten. This TCR was recovered from a man between 60 and 70 years old with active or convalescent COVID-19. The sample was peripheral blood.

The CDR3 is CASSYAEGNTGELFF. The CDR3 nucleotides read TGTGCCAGCAGTTACGCGGAGGGGAACACCGGGGAGCTGTTTTTT. The genes are TRBV6-5 and TRBJ2-2, with D possibly being TRBD2 (6 bases). Trimming took off 2 bases at V and 1 base at J, with 8 bases between the two ends. This CDR3 contains 15 residues. Germline V gene data show CDR1 as MNHEY and CDR2 as SVGAGI.